This section outlines one T cell receptor (beta chain) sequence together with its context. Its antigen is undetermined. cDNA libraries for TRB were generated by 5' RACE incorporating UMI labels. TCRdb re-called the 5' RACE reads; one entry per CDR3 protein, DNA not given. The sample totals tens of thousands of distinct CDR3 sequences. This entry is derived from a study of CXCR3-negative and CXCR3-positive naive CD8 T cells. Study-wide findings and caveats: CXCR3-expressing naive cells carried TRB CDR3s more hydrophobic than those of CXCR3-negative naive cells. Naive CXCR3-negative and CXCR3-positive cells had similar TRBV-TRBJ usage; memory differed.

Per CD8+ T cell subset, triplicate sorts of 300,000 or so cells each were done. CDR3 length: 11 amino acids. The germline V gene has CDR1 DFQATT and CDR2 SNEGSKA (reference sequence). The chain combines TRBV20-1 with TRBJ2-7; the TCRdb D gene call, TRBD2, has no DNA to confirm it. The clonotype was recovered from a human donor in good health. Some clones in this sample may be carry-over from other donors' samples. Sequencing was performed on naive CXCR3- CD8+ T cells from blood. As to subset: CD45RO-CCR7+CD27+CD95- naive CD8+ T cells lacking CXCR3 (TNR3-). Here the CDR3 reads CSATGGYEQYF.